The 16 T cell receptor beta chains in this list originate from one sample, sequenced in a study of T cells in localized non-small cell lung cancer. Clones were read by immunoSEQ multiplex PCR, and TCRdb kept only the in-frame ones, dropping some. This table has tens of thousands of clones, approximately 86% appearing once. The sample was peripheral blood, taken before any cancer treatment. The receptors come from a man aged 35 to 70 with stage I squamous cell lung carcinoma.

This chain uses TRBV19 with TRBJ1-5, with 9 bases identical to TRBD1. J lost 3 bases, V lost 4 bases, and 4 bases had no gene match. Germline lookup yields CDR1 LNHDA and CDR2 SQIVND (reference sequence). There are 15 residues in the CDR3. The DNA of the CDR3 is TGTGCCAGTAGTACGGGACAGGGCCTCAATCAGCCCCAGCATTTT. This encodes CASSTGQGLNQPQHF.

The chain carries TRBV15 and TRBJ1-2; tentatively, D is TRBD1 (6 bases). Trimming stripped 3 bases from V and 2 bases from J, with 19 bases between. The V gene's germline CDR1 is LNHNV and CDR2 YYDKDF (reference sequence). There are 17 residues in the CDR3. The CDR3 DNA reads TGTGCCACCAGCAGTCCCGGGAGGGGGGAATCCAACTATGGCTACACCTTC. Translating gives CATSSPGRGESNYGYTF. Drawing the rest from reference TRBV15 and TRBJ1-2, the complete variable domain is DAMVIQNPRYQVTQFGKPVTLSCSQTLNHNVMYWYQQKSSQAPKLLFHYYDKDFNNEADTPDNFQSRRPNTSFCFLDIRSPGLGDTAMYLCATSSPGRGESNYGYTFGSGTRLTVV.

This clone appeared once. The rearrangement uses TRBV7-9 and TRBJ2-1; 9 positions match TRBD2. There are 16 residues in the CDR3. Germline assignment: CDR1 SEHNR and CDR2 FQNEAQ (reference sequence). V shed 1 base, J shed 8 bases, and the junction held 9 bases outside the gene matches. Here the CDR3 DNA reads TGTGCCAGCAGCTTAGTTGGCGGGGGGGCCTCGGATGAGCAGTTCTTC. Translation gives CASSLVGGGASDEQFF.

The gene calls are TRBV7-2 and TRBJ1-3; D remains unclear. The CDR3 consists of 15 residues. Germline CDR1 is SGHTA and CDR2 is FQGNSA. The V end was cut by 5 bases, the J end by 0 bases, with 11 bases between. The CDR3 nucleotides are TGTGCCAGCAGCCCTCGACACAGCTCTGGAAACACCATATATTTT. It yields the protein CASSPRHSSGNTIYF.

The chain uses TRBV6-5 and TRBJ2-2; either TRBD1 or TRBD2 may supply D (7 bases each). Trimming stripped 10 bases from V and 0 bases from J, with 12 bases between. This CDR3 has 14 residues. CDR1 is MNHEY, CDR2 SVGAGI, per germline. The CDR3 DNA sequence: TGTGCCACCCAGGGGGGGGCGAACACCGGGGAGCTGTTTTTT. Its translation is CATQGGANTGELFF.

This chain joins TRBV5-1 and TRBJ1-2; D is unresolved. The CDR3 sequence is 16 residues long. The germline V gene has CDR1 SGHRS and CDR2 YFSETQ. With 3 bases removed from V and 4 bases from J, the gap between germline ends came to 19 bases. The CDR3 bases are TGCGCCAGCAGCTCCCTAGAGGGTCGGCGCGGCTATGGCTACACCTTC. Its translation: CASSSLEGRRGYGYTF.

Concerning this clone itself: Additional DNA sequences in this sample encode the identical CDR3. The genes are TRBV7-2 and TRBJ2-1; 11 bases map to TRBD1. The CDR3 extends over 15 amino acids. V was clipped by 1 base and J by 6 bases; unmatched bases: 2. CDR1 is SGHTA and CDR2 is FQGNSA in the germline V gene. The CDR3 DNA reads as TGTGCCAGCAGCTTAGGGGGGACAGGGGGCAATGAGCAGTTCTTC. Its protein is CASSLGGTGGNEQFF.

The chain is built from TRBV11-2 and TRBJ1-4; D is perhaps TRBD1 (6 bases). Germline CDR1 and CDR2: SGHAT and FQNNGV. V was trimmed by 4 bases and J by 0 bases, leaving 21 bases between them. The CDR3 is made up of 19 amino acids. CDR3 residues: CASSSIFGGQRSTNEKLFF. The CDR3 coding sequence is TGTGCCAGCAGCTCAATATTCGGGGGGCAAAGATCAACTAATGAAAAACTGTTTTTT.

The genes are TRBV28 and TRBJ2-2, with D possibly matching TRBD2 (6 bases). With 7 bases removed from V and 2 bases from J, the gap between germline ends came to 14 bases. From germline, CDR1 is MDHEN and CDR2 SYDVKM. The length of the CDR3 is 15 residues. CDR3 in amino acids: CASTSGLLNTGELFF. In DNA, the CDR3 is TGTGCCAGCACCTCGGGACTGCTTAACACCGGGGAGCTGTTTTTT. Supplemented by reference TRBV28 and TRBJ2-2, the full variable domain reads DVKVTQSSRYLVKRTGEKVFLECVQDMDHENMFWYRQDPGLGLRLIYFSYDVKMKEKGDIPEGYSVSREKKERFSLILESASTNQTSMYLCASTSGLLNTGELFFGEGSRLTVL.

The V gene is TRBV28, the J gene TRBJ1-6; D might be TRBD1 (6 bases). Trimming cost V 6 bases and J 7 bases, with 16 bases left between them. The CDR3 has 15 amino acids. Germline CDR1 reads MDHEN; CDR2 reads SYDVKM. Written as DNA, the CDR3 is TGTGCCAGCAGGGGGGGGCAGGCTGGAAATTCACCCCTCCACTTT. Residues: CASRGGQAGNSPLHF.

CDR3 in amino acids: CASSSRDQPQHF. CDR3 nucleotides: TGTGCCAGCAGTTCCCGCGATCAGCCCCAGCATTTT. V usage is TRBV6-5 and J usage is TRBJ1-5; D uncertain. Trimming stripped 4 bases from V and 5 bases from J, with 6 bases between. The germline gives CDR1 MNHEY, CDR2 SVGAGI. This CDR3 region has 12 residues.

This rearrangement joins TRBV28 to TRBJ1-2; the match to TRBD1 covers 7 bases. Per germline, CDR1 MDHEN and CDR2 SYDVKM. With V trimmed by 1 base and J by 6 bases, 8 bases remained unmatched. The CDR3 is 15 residues long. CDR3 sequence: CASSLFTGEVNGYTF. DNA of the CDR3: TGTGCCAGCAGTTTATTTACAGGGGAAGTGAATGGCTACACCTTC.

The chain couples TRBV28 to TRBJ2-5, with 8 positions matching TRBD1. V lost 1 base, J lost 4 bases, and 11 bases stayed unmatched. Germline-derived CDR1 and CDR2 are MDHEN and SYDVKM. This CDR3 has 17 amino acids. CDR3 amino acids: CASSLSRARGLGETQYF. The DNA of the CDR3 is TGTGCCAGCAGTTTATCGAGGGCCAGGGGGCTTGGAGAGACCCAGTACTTC.

V usage is TRBV27 and J usage is TRBJ1-3; 7 bases agree with TRBD1. The CDR3 length is 16 residues. From germline, CDR1 is MNHEY and CDR2 SMNVEV (reference sequence). Trimming at V came to 4 bases and at J to 3 bases, leaving 9 bases not matched to a gene. This CDR3 reads CASSSRQGWNGNTIYF. For the CDR3, the DNA is TGTGCCAGCAGTTCGAGACAGGGATGGAATGGAAACACCATATATTTT.

V and J are TRBV19 and TRBJ2-1, with D unresolved. Germline lookup yields CDR1 LNHDA and CDR2 SQIVND (reference sequence). V lost 3 bases, J lost 2 bases, and 11 bases lay in between. The CDR3 extends over 15 amino acids. CDR3 coding DNA: TGTGCCAGTAGTATGCCACGTGGAGCCTACAATGAGCAGTTCTTC. Amino acids: CASSMPRGAYNEQFF. The variable domain in full, with the rest retrieved from reference TRBV19 and TRBJ2-1, is DGGITQSPKYLFRKEGQNVTLSCEQNLNHDAMYWYRQDPGQGLRLIYYSQIVNDFQKGDIAEGYSVSREKKESFPLTVTSAQKNPTAFYLCASSMPRGAYNEQFFGPGTRLTVL.

The rearrangement links TRBV29-1 to TRBJ2-1; no clear D. Germline V CDR1 and CDR2: SQVTM, ANQGSEA. This CDR3 contains 10 residues. V was clipped by 4 bases and J by 10 bases, with 8 bases between them. The CDR3 region is CSVGSWEQFF. In DNA form, the CDR3 reads TGCAGCGTTGGGTCGTGGGAGCAGTTCTTC.